The rows below give T cell receptor beta chains drawn from one sample of a study of naive and memory T cell subsets. TCRdb re-analysed the 5' RACE reads in MiXCR, keeping a single row per CDR3 protein. This table has 57,000 or so distinct CDR3 sequences, roughly 7% appearing once. These receptors all come from a male donor in good health. Each CDR3 is given with its conserved first and last residue. A D gene is named only where the DNA matches it firmly. Only some rows state a clone size, as once, few, many or a class for expanded clones.

J gene,clone size,V gene,D gene,CDR3 DNA,CDR3 protein
TRBJ1-1,few,TRBV7-2,TRBD1,TGTGCCAGCAGCTTAGCGACAGGGGGCGGCACTGAAGCTTTCTTT,CASSLATGGGTEAFF
TRBJ2-5,many,TRBV7-9,-,TGTGCCAGCAGTCAGTCTGTGGAGACCCAGTACTTC,CASSQSVETQYF
TRBJ2-7,-,TRBV18,-,TGTGCCAGCTCAACTGAGGACCGGGACTACGAGCAGTACTTC,CASSTEDRDYEQYF
TRBJ1-5,-,TRBV12-3/TRBV12-4,-,TGTGCCAGCAGTCGACAGGTTAGCAATCAGCCCCAGCATTTT,CASSRQVSNQPQHF
TRBJ2-3,many,TRBV29-1,TRBD2,TGCAGCGTTGCTCCCTTCGGGGTTGGCGCAACTAGCGGGAGCCCAGATACGCAGTATTTT,CSVAPFGVGATSGSPDTQYF
TRBJ1-1,-,TRBV18,TRBD1,TGTGCCAGCTCAGCCACAGGGGGCGTGAACACTGAAGCTTTCTTT,CASSATGGVNTEAFF
TRBJ2-1,medium-sized,TRBV6-4,-,TGTGCCAGCAGTGACTCAGCGGACTCCTACAATGAGCAGTTCTTC,CASSDSADSYNEQFF
TRBJ2-6,few,TRBV7-8,-,TGTGCCAGCAGCCGAACCAGGGAAGTAAGGCTGGGAGGGGCCAACGTCCTGACTTTC,CASSRTREVRLGGANVLTF
TRBJ1-2,few,TRBV28,-,TGTGCCAGCAGTTTTGGCAGGGGCCAAGTTATCGATGGCTACACCTTC,CASSFGRGQVIDGYTF
TRBJ2-1,-,TRBV7-9,-,TGTGCCAGCAGCTTAGCGACAGTCGGAGGGTTCTTC,CASSLATVGGFF
TRBJ2-5,few,TRBV28,TRBD1,TGTGCCGTGTCGGACAGGCGGATAAAACAAGAGACCCAGTACTTC,CAVSDRRIKQETQYF
TRBJ1-1,many,TRBV2,TRBD1,TGTGCCAGCAGTGAAGCGGGGGGACAGGGGGGGATTGAAGCTTTCTTT,CASSEAGGQGGIEAFF
TRBJ2-1,many,TRBV6-6,-,TGTGCCATCGACCCAGTAGGGCAGGGCAAGCAGTTCTTC,CAIDPVGQGKQFF
TRBJ2-5,-,TRBV5-1,-,TGCGCCAGCAGCTTCCGGCGGACATTTGGGTCAGCTCCCGGTGAGACCCAGTACTTC,CASSFRRTFGSAPGETQYF
TRBJ2-1,-,TRBV5-6,-,TGTGCCAGCAGCTTCCCGGACCCTTTTGACACGCGACCTAATGAGCAGTTCTTC,CASSFPDPFDTRPNEQFF
TRBJ2-1,few,TRBV14,TRBD2,TGTGCCAGCAGCCACACTAGCGGGGGGGTCTACGGTGAGCAGTTCTTC,CASSHTSGGVYGEQFF
TRBJ2-3,-,TRBV29-1,-,TGCAGCGTTGAAAGGGGGGGTGCCAGGGGTGGAGATACGCAGTATTTT,CSVERGGARGGDTQYF
TRBJ1-1,many,TRBV5-5,-,TGTGCCAGCACCGTCGGTTACATGAACACTGAAGCTTTCTTT,CASTVGYMNTEAFF
TRBJ2-7,-,TRBV19,-,TGTGCCAGTAGTTACTCAGCGGGCATTGTCTACGAGCAGTACTTC,CASSYSAGIVYEQYF
TRBJ1-6,-,TRBV11-2,-,TGTGCCAGAAGCCGACTTCAAGATTCACCCCTCCACTTT,CARSRLQDSPLHF
TRBJ1-2,few,TRBV5-8,TRBD1,TGTGCCAGCAGCCCAGATTCCGGGACAGGGGGGAGAAACTATGGCTACACCTTC,CASSPDSGTGGRNYGYTF
TRBJ1-1,many,TRBV19,-,TGTGCCAGTAGTATTAGTAACGGCAACACTGAAGCTTTCTTT,CASSISNGNTEAFF
TRBJ2-5,-,TRBV18,-,TGTGCCAGCTCACCTCTAGCCGGGACCGCCGAAGAGACCCAGTACTTC,CASSPLAGTAEETQYF
TRBJ1-2,few,TRBV7-9,-,TGTGCCAGCAGCTTAGATATCAGCCTGACTGGAGGCTACACCTTC,CASSLDISLTGGYTF
TRBJ1-4,few,TRBV5-6,TRBD1,TGTGCCAGCAGCCTGACAGGGACGAATGAAAAACTGTTTTTT,CASSLTGTNEKLFF
TRBJ2-3,many,TRBV12-3/TRBV12-4,-,TGTGCCAGCAGTCCCTCGCGCCGTGATACGCAGTATTTT,CASSPSRRDTQYF
TRBJ2-4,few,TRBV19,-,TGTGCCAGTAGTTTAACGGGGATAGCCAAAAACATTCAGTACTTC,CASSLTGIAKNIQYF
TRBJ1-2,many,TRBV2,-,TGTGCCAGCAACCCATCCGGACAGTTATATGGCTACACCTTC,CASNPSGQLYGYTF
TRBJ2-2,once,TRBV5-1,-,TGCGCCAGCAGCTCTAGCGCCAACACCGGGGAGCTGTTTTTT,CASSSSANTGELFF
TRBJ2-3,few,TRBV5-1,-,TGCGCCAGCAGCTTGCGGGACGGCGGCACAGATACGCAGTATTTT,CASSLRDGGTDTQYF
TRBJ2-3,few,TRBV7-9,TRBD2,TGTGCCAGCAGCGCCGTGGCAGCGGGATTCACAGATACGCAGTATTTT,CASSAVAAGFTDTQYF
TRBJ2-2,many,TRBV7-6,TRBD1,TGTGCCAGCAGCTCCCCCGGACAGGCAAGCGCCGGGGAGCTGTTTTTT,CASSSPGQASAGELFF
TRBJ2-2,many,TRBV7-9,TRBD1,TGTGCCAGCAGCGAGCTGGGACAGGGGCACACCGGGGAGCTGTTTTTT,CASSELGQGHTGELFF
TRBJ1-6,many,TRBV6-1,-,TGTGCCAGCAGTGTTTCAGGCGGGGAGCGCTCACCCCTCCACTTT,CASSVSGGERSPLHF
TRBJ1-2,many,TRBV19,TRBD1,TGTGCCAGTAGTCTCGGAACAGGGGGCGCGGCGGGCTACACCTTC,CASSLGTGGAAGYTF
TRBJ1-3,-,TRBV28,-,TGTGCCAGCAGCTCCCCGGGAAGGGGCGCGGGAAACACCATATATTTT,CASSSPGRGAGNTIYF